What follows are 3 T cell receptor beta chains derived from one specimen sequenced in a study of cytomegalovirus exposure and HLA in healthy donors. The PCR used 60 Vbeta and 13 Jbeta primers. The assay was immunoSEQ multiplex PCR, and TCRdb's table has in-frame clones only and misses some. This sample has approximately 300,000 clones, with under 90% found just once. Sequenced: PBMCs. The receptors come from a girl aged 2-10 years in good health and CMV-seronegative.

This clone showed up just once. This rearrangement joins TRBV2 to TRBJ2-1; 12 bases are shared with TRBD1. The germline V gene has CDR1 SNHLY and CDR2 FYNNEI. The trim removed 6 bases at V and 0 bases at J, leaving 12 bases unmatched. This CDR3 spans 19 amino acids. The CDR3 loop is CASRRRDRGPLSSYNEQFF. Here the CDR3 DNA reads TGTGCCAGCAGACGACGGGACAGGGGGCCTTTAAGCTCCTACAATGAGCAGTTCTTC. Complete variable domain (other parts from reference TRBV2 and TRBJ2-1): EPEVTQTPSHQVTQMGQEVILRCVPISNHLYFYWYRQILGQKVEFLVSFYNNEISEKSEIFDDQFSVERPDGSNFTLKIRSTKLEDSAMYFCASRRRDRGPLSSYNEQFFGPGTRLTVL.

CDR3 residues: CASSVRDRGWDNYGYTF. The CDR3, as DNA: TGTGCCAGCAGCGTCCGAGACAGGGGCTGGGATAACTATGGCTACACCTTC. The chain uses TRBV9 and TRBJ1-2; 8 bases map to TRBD1. The CDR3 runs 17 residues. With 2 bases clipped from V and 1 base from J, the junction kept 10 bases outside the gene matches. The germline gives CDR1 SGDLS, CDR2 YYNGEE.

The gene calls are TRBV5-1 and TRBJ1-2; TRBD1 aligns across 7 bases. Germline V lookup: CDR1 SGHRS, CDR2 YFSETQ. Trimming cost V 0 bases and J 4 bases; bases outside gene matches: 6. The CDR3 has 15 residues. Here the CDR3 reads CASSLGMTGTYGYTF. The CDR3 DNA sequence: TGCGCCAGCAGCTTGGGGATGACAGGGACCTATGGCTACACCTTC.